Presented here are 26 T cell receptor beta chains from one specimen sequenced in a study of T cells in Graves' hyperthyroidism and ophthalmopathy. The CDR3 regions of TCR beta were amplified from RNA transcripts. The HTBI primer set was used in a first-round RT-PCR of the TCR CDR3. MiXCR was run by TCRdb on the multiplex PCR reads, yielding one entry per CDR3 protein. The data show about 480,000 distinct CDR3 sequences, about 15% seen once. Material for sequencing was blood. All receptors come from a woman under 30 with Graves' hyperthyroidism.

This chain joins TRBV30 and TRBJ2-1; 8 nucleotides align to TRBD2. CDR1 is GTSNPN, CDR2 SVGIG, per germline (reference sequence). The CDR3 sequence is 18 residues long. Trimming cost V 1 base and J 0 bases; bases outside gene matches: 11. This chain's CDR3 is CAWSAGSGIRSSYNEQFF. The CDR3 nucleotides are TGTGCCTGGAGTGCTGGTAGCGGGATTAGGAGCTCCTACAATGAGCAGTTCTTC.

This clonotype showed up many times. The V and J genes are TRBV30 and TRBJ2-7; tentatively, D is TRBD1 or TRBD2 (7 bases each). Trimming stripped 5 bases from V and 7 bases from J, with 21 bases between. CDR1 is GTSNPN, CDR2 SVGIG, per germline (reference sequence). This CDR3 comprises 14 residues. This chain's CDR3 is CAWDLTGSGGEQYF. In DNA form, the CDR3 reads TGTGCCTGGGATTTGACAGGGTCCGGGGGGGAGCAGTACTTC.

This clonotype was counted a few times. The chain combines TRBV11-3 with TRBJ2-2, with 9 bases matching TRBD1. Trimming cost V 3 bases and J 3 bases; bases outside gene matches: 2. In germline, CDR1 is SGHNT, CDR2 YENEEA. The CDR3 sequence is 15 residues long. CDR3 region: CASSFRQGDTGELFF. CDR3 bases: TGTGCCAGCAGCTTTCGACAGGGGGACACCGGGGAGCTGTTTTTT.

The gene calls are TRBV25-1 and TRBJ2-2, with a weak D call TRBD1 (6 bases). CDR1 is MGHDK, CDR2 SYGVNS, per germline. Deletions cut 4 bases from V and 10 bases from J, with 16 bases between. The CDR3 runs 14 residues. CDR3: CASSGDLNRAELFF. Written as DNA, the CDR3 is TGTGCCAGCAGTGGGGACCTAAACAGGGCGGAGCTGTTTTTT.

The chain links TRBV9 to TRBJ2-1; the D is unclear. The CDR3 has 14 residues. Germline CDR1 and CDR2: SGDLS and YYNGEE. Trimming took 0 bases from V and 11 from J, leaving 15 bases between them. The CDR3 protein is CASSVETARSQQFF. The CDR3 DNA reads TGTGCCAGCAGCGTAGAAACGGCCAGGAGTCAGCAGTTCTTC.

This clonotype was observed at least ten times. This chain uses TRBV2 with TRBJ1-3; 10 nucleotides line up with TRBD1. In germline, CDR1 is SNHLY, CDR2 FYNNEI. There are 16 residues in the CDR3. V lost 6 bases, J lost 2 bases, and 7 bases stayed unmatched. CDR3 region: CASSSTGGAAGNTIYF. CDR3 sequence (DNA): TGTGCCAGCAGCTCGACAGGGGGCGCGGCTGGAAACACCATATATTTT.

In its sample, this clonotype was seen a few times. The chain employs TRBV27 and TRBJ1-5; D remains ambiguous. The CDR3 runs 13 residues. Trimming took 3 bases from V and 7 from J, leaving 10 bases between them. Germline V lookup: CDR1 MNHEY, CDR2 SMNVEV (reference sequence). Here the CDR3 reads CASSFRDQQPQHF. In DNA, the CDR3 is TGTGCCAGCAGTTTTAGGGATCAACAGCCCCAGCATTTT.

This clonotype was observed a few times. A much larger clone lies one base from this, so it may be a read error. The CDR3 DNA sequence: TGTGCCAGCTCACCGTGCGAGGGGGCGCATAACACTGAAGCTTTCTTT. Residues: CASSPCEGAHNTEAFF. The J gene is TRBJ1-1, the V gene TRBV18, with 7 bases fitting TRBD1. V was clipped by 3 bases and J by 2 bases; unmatched bases: 9. CDR1 is KGHSH and CDR2 is LQKENI in the germline V gene. The CDR3 loop spans 16 amino acids. The whole variable domain, filled in from reference TRBV18 and TRBJ1-1, reads NAGVMQNPRHLVRRRGQEARLRCSPMKGHSHVYWYRQLPEEGLKFMVYLQKENIIDESGMPKERFSAEFPKEGPSILRIQQVVRGDSAAYFCASSPCEGAHNTEAFFGQGTRLTVV.

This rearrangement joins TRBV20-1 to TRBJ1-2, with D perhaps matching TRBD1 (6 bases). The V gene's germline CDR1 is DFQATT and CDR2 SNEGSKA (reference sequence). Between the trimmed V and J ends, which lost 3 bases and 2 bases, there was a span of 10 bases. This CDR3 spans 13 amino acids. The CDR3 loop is CSARETGNYGYTF. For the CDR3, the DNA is TGCAGTGCTAGGGAGACAGGCAACTATGGCTACACCTTC.

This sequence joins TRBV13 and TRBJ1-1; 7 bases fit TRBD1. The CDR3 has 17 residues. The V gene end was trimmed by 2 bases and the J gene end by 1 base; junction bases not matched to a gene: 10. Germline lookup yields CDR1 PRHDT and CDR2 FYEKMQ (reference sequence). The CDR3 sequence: CASSLSPGQAENTEAFF. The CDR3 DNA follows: TGTGCCAGCAGCTTATCGCCCGGACAGGCCGAGAACACTGAAGCTTTCTTT.

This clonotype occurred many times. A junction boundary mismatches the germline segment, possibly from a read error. The CDR3 loop reads CASSIAGGPWDEQFF. DNA for the CDR3: TGTGCCAGCAGTATAGCGGGAGGGCCCTGGGATGAGCAGTTCTTC. The chain uses TRBV12-3 or TRBV12-4 and TRBJ2-1; 11 nucleotides align to TRBD2. There are 15 residues in the CDR3.

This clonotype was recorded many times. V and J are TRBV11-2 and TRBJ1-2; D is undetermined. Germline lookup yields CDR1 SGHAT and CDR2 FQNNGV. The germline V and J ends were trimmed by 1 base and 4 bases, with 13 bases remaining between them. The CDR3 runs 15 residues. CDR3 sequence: CASSLAGSAIYGYTF. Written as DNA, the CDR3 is TGTGCCAGCAGCTTAGCAGGTTCGGCGATCTATGGCTACACCTTC.

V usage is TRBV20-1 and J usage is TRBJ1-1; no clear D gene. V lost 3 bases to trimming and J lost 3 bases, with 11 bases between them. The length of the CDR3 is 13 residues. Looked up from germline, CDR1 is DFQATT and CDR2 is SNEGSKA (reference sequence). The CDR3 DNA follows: TGCAGTGCTAGGGGAGACGGATACACTGAAGCTTTCTTT. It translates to CSARGDGYTEAFF.

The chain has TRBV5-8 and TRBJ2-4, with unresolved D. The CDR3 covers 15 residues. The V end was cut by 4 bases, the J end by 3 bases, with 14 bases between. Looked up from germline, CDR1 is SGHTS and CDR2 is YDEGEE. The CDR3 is CASSIGRLGKNIQYF. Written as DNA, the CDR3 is TGTGCCAGCAGCATCGGCCGGCTGGGCAAAAACATTCAGTACTTC.

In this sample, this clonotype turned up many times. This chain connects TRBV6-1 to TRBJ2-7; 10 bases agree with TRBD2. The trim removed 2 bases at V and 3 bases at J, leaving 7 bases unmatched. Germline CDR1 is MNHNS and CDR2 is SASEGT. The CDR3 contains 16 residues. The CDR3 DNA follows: TGTGCCAGCAGTGAAAGGGTAGGACTAGCGGTCTACGAGCAGTACGTC. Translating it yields CASSERVGLAVYEQYV.

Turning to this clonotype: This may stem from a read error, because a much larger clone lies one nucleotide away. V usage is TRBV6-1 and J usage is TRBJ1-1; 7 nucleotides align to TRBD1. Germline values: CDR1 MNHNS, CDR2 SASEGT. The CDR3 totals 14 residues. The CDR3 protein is CVSSTGAVNTEAFF. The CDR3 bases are TGTGTCAGCAGTACAGGGGCGGTGAACACTGAAGCTTTCTTT.

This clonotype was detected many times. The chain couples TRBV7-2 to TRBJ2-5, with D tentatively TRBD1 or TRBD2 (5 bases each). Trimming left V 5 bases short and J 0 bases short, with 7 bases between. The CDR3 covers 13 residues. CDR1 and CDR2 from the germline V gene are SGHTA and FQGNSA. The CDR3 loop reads CASSRDHQETQYF. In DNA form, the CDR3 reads TGTGCCAGCAGCCGGGACCACCAAGAGACCCAGTACTTC.

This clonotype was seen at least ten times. Here the CDR3 reads CASRGRVGSPLHF. In DNA, the CDR3 is TGTGCCAGCAGGGGCAGGGTGGGCTCACCCCTCCACTTT. The chain couples TRBV27 to TRBJ1-6; tentatively, D is TRBD1 (5 bases). CDR1 MNHEY and CDR2 SMNVEV come from the germline V gene (reference sequence). Trimming shortened V by 6 bases and J by 10 bases, and 13 bases separated the two germline ends. CDR3 length: 13 amino acids.

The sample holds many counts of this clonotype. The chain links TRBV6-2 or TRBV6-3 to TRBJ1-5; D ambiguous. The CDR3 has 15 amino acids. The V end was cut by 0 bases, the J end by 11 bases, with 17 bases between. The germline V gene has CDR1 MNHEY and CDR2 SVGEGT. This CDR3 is CASSYSMARADAQHF. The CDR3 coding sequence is TGTGCCAGCAGTTACTCGATGGCAAGGGCTGACGCCCAGCATTTT.

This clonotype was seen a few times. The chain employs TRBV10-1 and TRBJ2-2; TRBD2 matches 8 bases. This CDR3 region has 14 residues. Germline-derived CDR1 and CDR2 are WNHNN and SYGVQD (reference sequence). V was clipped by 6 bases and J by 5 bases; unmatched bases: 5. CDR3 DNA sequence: TGCGCCAGCAGCGGGACTAGTGGGACCGGGGAGCTGTTTTTT. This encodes CASSGTSGTGELFF.

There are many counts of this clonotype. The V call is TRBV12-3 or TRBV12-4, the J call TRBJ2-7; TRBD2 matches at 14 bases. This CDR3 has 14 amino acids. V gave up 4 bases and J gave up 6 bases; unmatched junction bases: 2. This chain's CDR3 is CASSSGLAGVEQYV. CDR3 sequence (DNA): TGTGCCAGCAGTTCGGGACTAGCGGGAGTCGAGCAGTACGTC.

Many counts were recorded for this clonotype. CDR3 loop: CASSSNGDIQAFF. The DNA for the CDR3 is TGTGCCAGCAGCTCCAACGGGGACATTCAAGCTTTCTTT. The chain has TRBV7-3 and TRBJ1-1; perhaps TRBD1 as D (6 bases). The germline CDR1 and CDR2 sequences are SGHTA and FQGTGA. Trimming removed 4 bases at V and 9 bases at J, with 15 bases between. The CDR3 length is 13 residues.

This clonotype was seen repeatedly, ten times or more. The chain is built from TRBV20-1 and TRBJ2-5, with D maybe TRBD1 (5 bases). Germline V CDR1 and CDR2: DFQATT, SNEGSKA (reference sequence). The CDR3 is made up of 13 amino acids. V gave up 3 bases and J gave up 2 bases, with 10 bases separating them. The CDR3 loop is CSASWAGQETQYF. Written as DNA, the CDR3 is TGCAGTGCTAGTTGGGCAGGGCAAGAGACCCAGTACTTC.

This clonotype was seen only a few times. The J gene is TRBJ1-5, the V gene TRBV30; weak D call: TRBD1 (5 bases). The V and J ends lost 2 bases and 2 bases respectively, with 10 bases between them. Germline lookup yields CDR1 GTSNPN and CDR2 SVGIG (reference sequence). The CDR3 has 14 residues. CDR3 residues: CAWSRGQGNQPQHF. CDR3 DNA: TGTGCCTGGAGTCGTGGACAAGGCAATCAGCCCCAGCATTTT. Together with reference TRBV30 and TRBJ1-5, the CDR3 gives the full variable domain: SQTIHQWPATLVQPVGSPLSLECTVEGTSNPNLYWYRQAAGRGLQLLFYSVGIGQISSEVPQNLSASRPQDRQFILSSKKLLLSDSGFYLCAWSRGQGNQPQHFGDGTRLSIL.

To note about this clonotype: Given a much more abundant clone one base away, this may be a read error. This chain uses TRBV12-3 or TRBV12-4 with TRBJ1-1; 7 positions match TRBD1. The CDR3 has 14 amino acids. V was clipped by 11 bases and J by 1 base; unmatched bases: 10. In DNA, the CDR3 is TGTGCCGGCCTCGAGACAGGGAGGAACACTGAAGCTTTCTTT. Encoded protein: CAGLETGRNTEAFF.

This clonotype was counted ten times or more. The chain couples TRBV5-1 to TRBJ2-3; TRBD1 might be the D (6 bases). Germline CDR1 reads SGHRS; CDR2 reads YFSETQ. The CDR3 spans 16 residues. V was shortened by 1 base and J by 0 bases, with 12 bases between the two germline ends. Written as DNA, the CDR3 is TGCGCCAGCAGCTTGACGGCCCAGGGGAGCACAGATACGCAGTATTTT. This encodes CASSLTAQGSTDTQYF.